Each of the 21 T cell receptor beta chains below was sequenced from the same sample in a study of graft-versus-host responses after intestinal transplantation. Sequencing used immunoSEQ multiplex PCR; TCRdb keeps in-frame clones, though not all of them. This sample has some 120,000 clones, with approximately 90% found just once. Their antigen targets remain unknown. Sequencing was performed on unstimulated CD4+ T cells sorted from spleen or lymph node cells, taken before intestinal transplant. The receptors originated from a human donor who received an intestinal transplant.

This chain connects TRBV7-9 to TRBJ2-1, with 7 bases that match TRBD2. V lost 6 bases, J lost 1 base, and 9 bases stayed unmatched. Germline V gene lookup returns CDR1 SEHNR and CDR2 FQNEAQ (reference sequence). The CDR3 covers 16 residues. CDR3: CASRTIASGSYNEQFF. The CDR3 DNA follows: TGTGCCAGCAGGACGATAGCTAGCGGATCCTACAATGAGCAGTTCTTC.

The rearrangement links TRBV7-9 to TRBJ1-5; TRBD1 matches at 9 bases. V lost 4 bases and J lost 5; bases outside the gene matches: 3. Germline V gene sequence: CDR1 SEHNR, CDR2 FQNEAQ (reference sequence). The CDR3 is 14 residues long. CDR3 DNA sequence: TGTGCCAGCAGCTCTAACAGGGGGCATCAGCCCCAGCATTTT. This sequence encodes CASSSNRGHQPQHF.

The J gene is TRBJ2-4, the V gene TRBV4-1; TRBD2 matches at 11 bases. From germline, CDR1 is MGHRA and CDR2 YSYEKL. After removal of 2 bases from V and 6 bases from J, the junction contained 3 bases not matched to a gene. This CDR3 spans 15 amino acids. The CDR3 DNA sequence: TGCGCCAGCAGCCAACCACTAGCGGGAGCAAACATTCAGTACTTC. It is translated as CASSQPLAGANIQYF.

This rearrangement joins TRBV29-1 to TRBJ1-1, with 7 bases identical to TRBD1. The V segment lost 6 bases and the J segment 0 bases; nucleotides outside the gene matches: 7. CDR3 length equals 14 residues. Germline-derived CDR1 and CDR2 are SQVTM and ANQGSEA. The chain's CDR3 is CSVDSGTVNTEAFF. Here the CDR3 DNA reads TGCAGCGTCGATTCCGGGACAGTGAACACTGAAGCTTTCTTT.

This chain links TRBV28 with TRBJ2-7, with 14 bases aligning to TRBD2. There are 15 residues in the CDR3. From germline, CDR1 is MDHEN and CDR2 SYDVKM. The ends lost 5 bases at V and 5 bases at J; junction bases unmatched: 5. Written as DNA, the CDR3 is TGTGCCAGCAGTCCAGTGACTAGCGGGAGGGACGAGCAGTACTTC. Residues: CASSPVTSGRDEQYF.

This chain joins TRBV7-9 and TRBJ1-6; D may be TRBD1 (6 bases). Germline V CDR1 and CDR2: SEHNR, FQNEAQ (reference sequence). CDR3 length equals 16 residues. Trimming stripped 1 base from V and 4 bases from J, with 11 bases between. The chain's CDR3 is CASSLGQASYNSPLHF. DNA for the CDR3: TGTGCCAGCAGCTTAGGACAGGCTTCATATAATTCACCCCTCCACTTT.

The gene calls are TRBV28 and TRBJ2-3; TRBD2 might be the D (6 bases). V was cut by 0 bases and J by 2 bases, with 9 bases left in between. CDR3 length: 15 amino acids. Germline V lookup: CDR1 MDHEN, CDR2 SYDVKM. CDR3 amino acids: CASSLWSSATDTQYF. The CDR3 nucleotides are TGTGCCAGCAGTTTATGGTCTAGCGCCACAGATACGCAGTATTTT.

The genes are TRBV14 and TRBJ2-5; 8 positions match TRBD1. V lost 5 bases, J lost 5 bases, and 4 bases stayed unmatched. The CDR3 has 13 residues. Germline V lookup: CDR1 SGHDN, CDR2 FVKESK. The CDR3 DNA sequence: TGTGCCAGCAGCATCCGGGACAGGGAGACCCAGTACTTC. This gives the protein CASSIRDRETQYF.

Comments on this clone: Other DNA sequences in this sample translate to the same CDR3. For the CDR3, the DNA is TGTGCCAGCTCACCGGGACAGGGGTCTCAGCCCCAGCATTTT. Translating gives CASSPGQGSQPQHF. V and J are TRBV18 and TRBJ1-5, with 10 nucleotides matching TRBD1. The junction had 2 bases not matched to a gene; V was cut back by 3 bases and J by 6 bases. Germline V CDR1 and CDR2: KGHSH, LQKENI. This CDR3 has 14 residues.

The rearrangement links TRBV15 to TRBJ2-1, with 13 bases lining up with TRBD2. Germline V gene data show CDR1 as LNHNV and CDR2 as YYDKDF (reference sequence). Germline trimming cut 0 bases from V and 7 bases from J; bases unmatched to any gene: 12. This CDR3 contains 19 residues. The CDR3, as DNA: TGTGCCACCAGCAGAGAGGCCGTTTCGGGACTAGCGGGGTGGAATGAGCAGTTCTTC. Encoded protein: CATSREAVSGLAGWNEQFF.

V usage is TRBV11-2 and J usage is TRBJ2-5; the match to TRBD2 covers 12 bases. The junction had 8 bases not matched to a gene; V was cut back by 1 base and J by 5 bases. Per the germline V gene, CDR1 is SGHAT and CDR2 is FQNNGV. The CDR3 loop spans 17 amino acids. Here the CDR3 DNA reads TGTGCCAGCAGCTTAGCGGCTAGCGGGAGGGCCGGGGAGACCCAGTACTTC. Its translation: CASSLAASGRAGETQYF.

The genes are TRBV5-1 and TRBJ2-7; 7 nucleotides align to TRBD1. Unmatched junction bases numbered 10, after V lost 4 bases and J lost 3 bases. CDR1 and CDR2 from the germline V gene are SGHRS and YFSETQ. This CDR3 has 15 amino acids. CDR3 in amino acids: CASSPLGQVGYEQYF. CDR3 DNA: TGCGCCAGCAGCCCACTTGGACAGGTCGGCTACGAGCAGTACTTC.

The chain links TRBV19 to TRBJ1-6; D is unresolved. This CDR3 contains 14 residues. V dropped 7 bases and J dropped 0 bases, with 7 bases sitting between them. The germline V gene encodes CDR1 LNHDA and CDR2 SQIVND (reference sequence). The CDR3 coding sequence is TGTGCCAGTACCTACAGCTCCTATAATTCACCCCTCCACTTT. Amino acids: CASTYSSYNSPLHF.

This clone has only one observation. As DNA, the CDR3 is TGCGCCAGCAGCTTGGTAGCAGGGGAGAACGGGGAGCTGTTTTTT. Translating gives CASSLVAGENGELFF. The J gene is TRBJ2-2, the V gene TRBV5-1, with D tentatively TRBD1 (6 bases). V dropped 0 bases and J dropped 7 bases, with 13 bases sitting between them. This CDR3 contains 15 residues. CDR1 and CDR2 (germline): SGHRS, YFSETQ.

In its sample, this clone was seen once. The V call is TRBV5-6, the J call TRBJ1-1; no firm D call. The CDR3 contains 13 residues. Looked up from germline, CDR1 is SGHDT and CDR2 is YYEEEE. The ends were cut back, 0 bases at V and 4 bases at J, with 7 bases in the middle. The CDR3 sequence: CASSLGGFTEAFF. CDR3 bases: TGTGCCAGCAGCTTGGGCGGATTCACTGAAGCTTTCTTT.

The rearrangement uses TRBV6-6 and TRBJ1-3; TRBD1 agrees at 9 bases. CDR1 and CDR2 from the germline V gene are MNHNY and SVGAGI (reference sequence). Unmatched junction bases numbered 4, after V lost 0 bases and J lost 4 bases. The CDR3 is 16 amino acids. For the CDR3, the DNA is TGTGCCAGCAGTTACTCGGGGACAGGGAAAGGAAACACCATATATTTT. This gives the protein CASSYSGTGKGNTIYF.

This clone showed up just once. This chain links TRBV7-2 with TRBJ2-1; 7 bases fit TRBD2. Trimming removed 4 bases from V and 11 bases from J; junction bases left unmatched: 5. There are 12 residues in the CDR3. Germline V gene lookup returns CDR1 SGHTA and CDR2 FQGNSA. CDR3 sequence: CASSSGTMKQFF. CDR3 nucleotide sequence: TGTGCCAGCAGCTCCGGGACTATGAAGCAGTTCTTC. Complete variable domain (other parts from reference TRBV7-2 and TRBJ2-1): GAGVSQSPSNKVTEKGKDVELRCDPISGHTALYWYRQSLGQGLEFLIYFQGNSAPDKSGLPSDRFSAERTGGSVSTLTIQRTQQEDSAVYLCASSSGTMKQFFGPGTRLTVL.

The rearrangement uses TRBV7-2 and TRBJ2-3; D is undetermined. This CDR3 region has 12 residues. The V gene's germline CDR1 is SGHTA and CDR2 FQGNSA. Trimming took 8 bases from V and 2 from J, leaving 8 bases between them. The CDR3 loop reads CASRRVTDTQYF. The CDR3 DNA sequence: TGTGCCAGCCGCCGAGTCACAGATACGCAGTATTTT.

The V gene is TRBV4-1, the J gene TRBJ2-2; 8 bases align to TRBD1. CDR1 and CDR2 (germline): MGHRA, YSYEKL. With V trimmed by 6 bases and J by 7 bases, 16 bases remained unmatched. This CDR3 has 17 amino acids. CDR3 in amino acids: CASSSELDRARVGELFF. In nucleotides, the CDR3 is TGCGCCAGCAGTTCAGAACTGGACAGGGCACGAGTCGGGGAGCTGTTTTTT.

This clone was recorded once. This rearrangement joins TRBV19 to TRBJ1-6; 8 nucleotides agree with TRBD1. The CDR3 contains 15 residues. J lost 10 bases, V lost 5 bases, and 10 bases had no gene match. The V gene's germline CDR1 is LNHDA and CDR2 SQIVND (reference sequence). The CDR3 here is CASSLQGAGGSPLHF. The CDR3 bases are TGTGCCAGTAGTCTCCAGGGGGCAGGAGGGTCACCCCTCCACTTT.

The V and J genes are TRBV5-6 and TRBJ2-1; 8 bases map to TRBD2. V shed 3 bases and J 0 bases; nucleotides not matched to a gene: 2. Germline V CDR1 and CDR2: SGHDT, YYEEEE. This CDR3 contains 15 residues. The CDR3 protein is CASSSGTSSYNEQFF. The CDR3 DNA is TGTGCCAGCAGCTCCGGGACTAGCTCCTACAATGAGCAGTTCTTC. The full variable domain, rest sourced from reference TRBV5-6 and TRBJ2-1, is DAGVTQSPTHLIKTRGQQVTLRCSPKSGHDTVSWYQQALGQGPQFIFQYYEEEERQRGNFPDRFSGHQFPNYSSELNVNALLLGDSALYLCASSSGTSSYNEQFFGPGTRLTVL.